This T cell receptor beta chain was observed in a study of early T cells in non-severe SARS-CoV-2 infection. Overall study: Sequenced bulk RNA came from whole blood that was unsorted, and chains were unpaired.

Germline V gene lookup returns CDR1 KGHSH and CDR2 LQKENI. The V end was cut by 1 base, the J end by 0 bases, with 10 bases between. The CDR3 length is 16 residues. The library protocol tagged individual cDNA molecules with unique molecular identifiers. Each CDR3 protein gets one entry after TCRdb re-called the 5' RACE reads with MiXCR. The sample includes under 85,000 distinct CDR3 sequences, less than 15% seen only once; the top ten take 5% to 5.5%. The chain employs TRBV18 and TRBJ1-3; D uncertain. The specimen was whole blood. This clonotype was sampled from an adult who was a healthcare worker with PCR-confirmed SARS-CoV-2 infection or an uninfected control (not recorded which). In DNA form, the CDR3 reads TGTGCCAGCTCACCACTTAAGGGAAGCTCTGGAAACACCATATATTTT. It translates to CASSPLKGSSGNTIYF.